The TCR beta chain under discussion was sequenced for a study of T and B cells in COVID-19 patients. At the level of the study: Peripheral blood came from COVID-19 patients with active infection or after recovery.

This clonotype appeared many times. Its antigen is undetermined. V lost 2 bases, J lost 4 bases, and 13 bases lay in between. The CDR3 loop spans 15 amino acids. CDR1 and CDR2 from the germline V gene are MNHEY and SVGAGI. General observations from the study: At recovery TRB diversity and richness exceeded healthy donors, after highly clonal active COVID-19 repertoires. Blood from mildly ill patients while symptomatic, and early samples from severe cases, were scarce. No sequencing was yet done of CD4+, regulatory or CD8+ subsets, or of SARS-CoV-2-responsive or tetramer+ sorted cells.

From blood, about 240-550 ng of genomic DNA served as TRB template. TRB rearrangements were amplified by multiplex PCR with BIOMED2 TRB-A/B primers. TCRdb used MiXCR to reprocess the multiplex PCR reads, holding one entry per CDR3 protein. This sample has 20,000 or so distinct CDR3 sequences, with approximately 37% found just once. The receptor comes from a human donor with active COVID-19. Material for sequencing was blood. The chain employs TRBV6-5 and TRBJ2-3, with D possibly being TRBD2 (5 bases). CDR3 coding DNA: TGTGCCAGCAGTTACCGGACTCTAGGCCCAGATACGCAGTATTTT. Translating it yields CASSYRTLGPDTQYF.